This T cell receptor (beta chain) came from a study of blood T cells in healthy people across ages. Points from the study as a whole: Roughly linear declines in TCR beta diversity per million T cells occurred with age. PBMCs that were unsorted prevented a conclusive naive versus antigen-experienced comparison. Correlation between TCR beta diversity and naive T cell percentage was strong.

A second PCR of about 6 to 11 cycles used a sample-barcoded 5' primer and a J-beta primer mix. Each cDNA molecule, via a template-switch adaptor with 12 random nucleotides, was tagged. MiXCR was run by TCRdb on the 5' RACE reads, yielding one entry per CDR3 protein. The table lists hundreds of thousands of distinct CDR3 sequences, roughly 60% of them singletons. On this clonotype: No antigen is known for it.

The CDR3 loop spans 16 amino acids. V lost 7 bases to trimming and J lost 5 bases, with 23 bases between them. Germline CDR1 is MDHEN and CDR2 is SYDVKM. The sequence came from a man aged 25-45 years in good health. Material: blood. The rearrangement links TRBV28 to TRBJ2-5; D not certain. Here the CDR3 DNA reads TGTGCCAGCACCCCTTACCGGGCAGGACCGCGGGAGACCCAGTACTTC. It codes for CASTPYRAGPRETQYF.